The clone carrying this T cell receptor beta chain came up many times. What it binds is unknown. This record comes from a study of regulatory T cells in long-lasting Graves disease. Overall study: The antithyroid drugs taken by newly diagnosed Graves' patients had been used for under 3 months.

Combining iRepertoire HTBI primers with Arm-PCR of CDR3 regions, the authors built TCR beta libraries. TCRdb re-called the multiplex PCR reads with MiXCR, one entry per CDR3 protein. Among 320,000 or so distinct CDR3 sequences listed, 18% were seen once. As to time point: newly diagnosed GD, antithyroid drugs for less than 3 months. From PBMCs, RNA was extracted and then used to make the TCR library. The V end was cut by 0 bases, the J end by 7 bases, with 14 bases between. In germline, CDR1 is SGHKS, CDR2 YYEKEE (reference sequence). The CDR3 has 16 residues. Study conclusions and caveats: Peripheral blood was the sole material, not thyroid tissue.

The chain couples TRBV5-5 to TRBJ1-6; D uncertain. The source of this sequence is a female donor with Graves disease. This sample comprised peripheral blood mononuclear cells (PBMCs), obtained at new diagnosis, from a patient treated with antithyroid drugs. DNA of the CDR3: TGTGCCAGCAGCTTGGCCTTTCGGATAAGGAATTCACCCCTCCACTTT. Amino acid sequence: CASSLAFRIRNSPLHF.